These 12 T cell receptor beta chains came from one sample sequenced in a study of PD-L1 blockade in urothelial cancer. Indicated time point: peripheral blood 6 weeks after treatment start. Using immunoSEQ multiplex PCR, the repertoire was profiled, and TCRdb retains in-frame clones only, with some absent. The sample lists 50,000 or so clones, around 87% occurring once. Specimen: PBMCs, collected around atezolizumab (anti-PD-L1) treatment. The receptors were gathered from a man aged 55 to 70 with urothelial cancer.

The CDR3 DNA sequence: TGTGCCAGCAGTTTGTCAGGTGCTAACTATGGCTACACCTTC. Translation gives CASSLSGANYGYTF. The chain employs TRBV28 and TRBJ1-2; D is undetermined. Trimming removed 3 bases at V and 0 bases at J, with 8 bases between. CDR1 and CDR2 (germline): MDHEN, SYDVKM. The CDR3 sequence is 14 residues long.

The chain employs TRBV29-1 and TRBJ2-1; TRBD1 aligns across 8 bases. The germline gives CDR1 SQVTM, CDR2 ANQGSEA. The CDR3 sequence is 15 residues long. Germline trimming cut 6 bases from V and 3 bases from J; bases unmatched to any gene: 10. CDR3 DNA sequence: TGCAGCGTCCCTGGACAGGGCAGAGGCTACAATGAGCAGTTCTTC. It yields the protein CSVPGQGRGYNEQFF.

CDR3 protein: CASSSDRGWVEQYF. The DNA of the CDR3 is TGTGCCAGCAGCTCGGACAGGGGTTGGGTCGAGCAGTACTTC. V gene TRBV7-2 combines with J gene TRBJ2-7; 9 nucleotides align to TRBD1. This CDR3 spans 14 amino acids. Trimming cost V 4 bases and J 6 bases; bases outside gene matches: 7. CDR1 SGHTA and CDR2 FQGNSA come from the germline V gene.

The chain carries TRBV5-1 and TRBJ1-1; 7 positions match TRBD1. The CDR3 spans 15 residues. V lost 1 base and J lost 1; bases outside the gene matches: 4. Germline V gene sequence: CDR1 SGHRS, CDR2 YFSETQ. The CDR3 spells CASSLLGTENTEAFF. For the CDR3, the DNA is TGCGCCAGCAGCTTGCTTGGGACAGAGAACACTGAAGCTTTCTTT. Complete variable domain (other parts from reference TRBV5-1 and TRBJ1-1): KAGVTQTPRYLIKTRGQQVTLSCSPISGHRSVSWYQQTPGQGLQFLFEYFSETQRNKGNFPGRFSGRQFSNSRSEMNVSTLELGDSALYLCASSLLGTENTEAFFGQGTRLTVV.

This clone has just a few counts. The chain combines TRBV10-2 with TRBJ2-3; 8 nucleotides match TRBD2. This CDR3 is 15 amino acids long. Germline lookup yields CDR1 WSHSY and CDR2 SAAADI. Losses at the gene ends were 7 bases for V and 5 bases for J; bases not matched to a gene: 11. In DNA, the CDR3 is TGCGCCAGCACGTTTGAGCGGGGGTCGGTAGATACGCAGTATTTT. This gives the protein CASTFERGSVDTQYF.

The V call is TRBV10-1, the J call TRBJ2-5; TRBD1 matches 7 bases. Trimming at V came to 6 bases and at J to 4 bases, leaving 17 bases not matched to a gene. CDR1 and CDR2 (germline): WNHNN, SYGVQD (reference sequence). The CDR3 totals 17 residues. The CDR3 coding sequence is TGCGCCAGCAGCCCCGGAGTCCTGACAGGGCTGAGAGAGACCCAGTACTTC. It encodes CASSPGVLTGLRETQYF.

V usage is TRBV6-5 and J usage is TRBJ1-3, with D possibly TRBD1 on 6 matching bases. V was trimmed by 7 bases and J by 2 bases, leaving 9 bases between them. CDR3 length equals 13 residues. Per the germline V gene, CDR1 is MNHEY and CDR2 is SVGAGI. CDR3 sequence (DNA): TGTGCCAGCACCAACAGGGCTGGAAACACCATATATTTT. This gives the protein CASTNRAGNTIYF.

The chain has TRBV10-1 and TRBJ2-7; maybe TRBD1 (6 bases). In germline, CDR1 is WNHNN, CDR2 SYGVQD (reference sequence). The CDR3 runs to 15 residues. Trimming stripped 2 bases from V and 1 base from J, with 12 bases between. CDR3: CASSEPMTGSYEQYF. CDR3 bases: TGCGCCAGCAGTGAGCCCATGACAGGTTCCTACGAGCAGTACTTC.

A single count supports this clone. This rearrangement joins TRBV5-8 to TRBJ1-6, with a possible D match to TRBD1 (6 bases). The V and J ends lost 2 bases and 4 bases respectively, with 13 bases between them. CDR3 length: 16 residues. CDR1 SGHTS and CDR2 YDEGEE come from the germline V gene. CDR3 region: CASSFGGRAYNSPLHF. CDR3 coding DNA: TGTGCCAGCAGCTTCGGGGGGCGAGCTTATAATTCACCCCTCCACTTT.

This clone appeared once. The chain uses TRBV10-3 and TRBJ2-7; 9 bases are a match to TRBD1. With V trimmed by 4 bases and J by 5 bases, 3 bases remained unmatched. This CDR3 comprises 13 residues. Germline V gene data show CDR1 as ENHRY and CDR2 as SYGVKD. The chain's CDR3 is CAISGDRDHEQYF. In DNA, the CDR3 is TGTGCCATCAGTGGGGACAGGGACCACGAGCAGTACTTC.

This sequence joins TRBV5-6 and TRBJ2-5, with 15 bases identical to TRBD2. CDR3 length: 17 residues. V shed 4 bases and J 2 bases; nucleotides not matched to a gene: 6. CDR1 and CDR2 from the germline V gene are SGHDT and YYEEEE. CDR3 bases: TGTGCCAGCAGCAGGGGACTAGCGGGGGGACTACAAGAGACCCAGTACTTC. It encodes CASSRGLAGGLQETQYF. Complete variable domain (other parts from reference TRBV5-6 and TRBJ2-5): DAGVTQSPTHLIKTRGQQVTLRCSPKSGHDTVSWYQQALGQGPQFIFQYYEEEERQRGNFPDRFSGHQFPNYSSELNVNALLLGDSALYLCASSRGLAGGLQETQYFGPGTRLLVL.

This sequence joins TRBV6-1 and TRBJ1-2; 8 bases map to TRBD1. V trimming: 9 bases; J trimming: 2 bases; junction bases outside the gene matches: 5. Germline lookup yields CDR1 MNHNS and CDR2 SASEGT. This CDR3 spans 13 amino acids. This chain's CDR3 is CASWTGKNYGYTF. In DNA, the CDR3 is TGTGCCAGTTGGACAGGGAAGAACTATGGCTACACCTTC.